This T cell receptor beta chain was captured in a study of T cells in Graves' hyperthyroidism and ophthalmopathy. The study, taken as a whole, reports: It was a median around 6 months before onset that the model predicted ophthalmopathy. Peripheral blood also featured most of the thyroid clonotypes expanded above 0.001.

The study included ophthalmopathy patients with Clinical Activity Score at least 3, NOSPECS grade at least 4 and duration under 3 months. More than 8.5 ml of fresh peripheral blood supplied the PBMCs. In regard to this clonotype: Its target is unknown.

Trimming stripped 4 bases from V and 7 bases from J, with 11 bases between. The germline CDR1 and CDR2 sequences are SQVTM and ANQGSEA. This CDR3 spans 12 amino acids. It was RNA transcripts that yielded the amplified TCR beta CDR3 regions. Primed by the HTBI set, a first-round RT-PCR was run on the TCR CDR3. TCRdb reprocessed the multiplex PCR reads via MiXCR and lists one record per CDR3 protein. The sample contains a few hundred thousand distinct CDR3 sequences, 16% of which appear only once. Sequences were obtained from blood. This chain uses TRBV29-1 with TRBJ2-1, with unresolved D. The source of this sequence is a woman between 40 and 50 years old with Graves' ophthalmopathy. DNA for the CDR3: TGCAGCGTTGGGCCCTCCGGGAATGAGCAGTTCTTC. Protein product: CSVGPSGNEQFF.